The next 16 T cell receptor beta chains were all read from a single sample in a study of blood T cell repertoires in COVID-19. Sequenced by immunoSEQ multiplex PCR; TCRdb stores in-frame clones only, minus some. Found here are around 240,000 clones, about nine tenths of them singletons; the top ten hold around 1%. Sequences were obtained from PBMCs or T cells enriched from blood (not recorded which). These receptors originate from a man aged 50 to 59 who had been exposed to COVID-19.

The chain joins TRBV5-5 to TRBJ1-5, with TRBD1 as a possible D gene (5 bases). Germline CDR1 reads SGHKS; CDR2 reads YYEKEE (reference sequence). Trimming shortened V by 0 bases and J by 4 bases, and 11 bases separated the two germline ends. The CDR3 sequence is 15 residues long. The CDR3 sequence is CASSLGWRGNQPQHF. Here the CDR3 DNA reads TGTGCCAGCAGCTTGGGGTGGCGGGGGAATCAGCCCCAGCATTTT.

This clone was recorded once. The V call is TRBV5-4, the J call TRBJ1-6; D is ambiguous. Germline CDR1 and CDR2: SGHNT and YYREEE (reference sequence). Trimming shortened V by 2 bases and J by 4 bases, and 13 bases separated the two germline ends. The CDR3 covers 16 residues. The CDR3 region is CASSFYLPTYNSPLHF. CDR3 nucleotides: TGTGCCAGCAGCTTTTACTTGCCAACGTATAATTCACCCCTCCACTTT.

The chain employs TRBV7-8 and TRBJ1-1, with a tentative D call TRBD1 (5 bases). Trimming left V 2 bases short and J 1 base short, with 11 bases between. The CDR3 runs to 15 residues. The germline V gene encodes CDR1 SGHVS and CDR2 FQNEAQ. The CDR3 nucleotides read TGTGCCAGCAGCTTATTAGGGGCGGCGAACACTGAAGCTTTCTTT. It specifies CASSLLGAANTEAFF.

This clone turned up a few times. CDR3 protein: CASSPDTGFYTEAFF. CDR3 sequence (DNA): TGCGCCAGCAGCCCTGACACAGGGTTTTACACTGAAGCTTTCTTT. V gene TRBV5-1 combines with J gene TRBJ1-1; D might be TRBD1 (6 bases). The CDR3 totals 15 residues. Trimming left V 4 bases short and J 3 bases short, with 16 bases between. The V gene's germline CDR1 is SGHRS and CDR2 YFSETQ.

V gene TRBV5-1 combines with J gene TRBJ2-7; TRBD1 aligns across 7 bases. J was trimmed by 5 bases and V by 3 bases; bases with no gene match: 5. Germline CDR1 and CDR2: SGHRS and YFSETQ. This CDR3 spans 13 amino acids. CDR3 in amino acids: CASSSHRGHEQYF. The CDR3 DNA reads as TGCGCCAGCAGCTCTCACAGGGGTCACGAGCAGTACTTC.

The CDR3 nucleotides read TGTGCCAGCAGCCCGACAGGTACAGATACGCAGTATTTT. Amino acid sequence: CASSPTGTDTQYF. The rearrangement uses TRBV5-6 and TRBJ2-3, with D possibly being TRBD1 (6 bases). The CDR3 length is 13 residues. V was shortened by 4 bases and J by 3 bases, with 9 bases between the two germline ends. Germline lookup yields CDR1 SGHDT and CDR2 YYEEEE.

V and J are TRBV6-2 or TRBV6-3 and TRBJ2-2; TRBD2 agrees at 9 bases. After removal of 6 bases from V and 5 bases from J, the junction contained 10 bases not matched to a gene. Germline CDR1 MNHEY, CDR2 SVGEGT. The CDR3 contains 16 residues. The CDR3 region has the DNA TGTGCCAGCAGCCCTGTTAGCGGGAGAGGGACCGGGGAGCTGTTTTTT. Translation gives CASSPVSGRGTGELFF.

This clone came up once. The chain employs TRBV5-8 and TRBJ2-3, with 7 bases matching TRBD1. The J segment lost 6 bases and the V segment lost 4 bases, leaving 5 bases of the junction unmatched. Germline V gene data show CDR1 as SGHTS and CDR2 as YDEGEE. The CDR3 is 13 residues long. CDR3 coding DNA: TGTGCCAGCAGCACCAACAGGGGTGATACGCAGTATTTT. Translation gives CASSTNRGDTQYF.

The chain employs TRBV5-1 and TRBJ2-7; 8 nucleotides line up with TRBD1. Germline-derived CDR1 and CDR2 are SGHRS and YFSETQ. The ends lost 4 bases at V and 0 bases at J; junction bases unmatched: 6. There are 15 residues in the CDR3. The CDR3 reads CASSATGASSYEQYF. CDR3 in DNA: TGCGCCAGCAGCGCGACAGGGGCGAGCTCCTACGAGCAGTACTTC.

About this clone: The same CDR3 can be traced to other DNA sequences in this sample. The chain joins TRBV29-1 to TRBJ1-1, with D possibly being TRBD1 (6 bases). Between the trimmed V and J ends, which lost 6 bases and 0 bases, there was a span of 11 bases. Per the germline V gene, CDR1 is SQVTM and CDR2 is ANQGSEA. This CDR3 is 13 amino acids long. This CDR3 is CSVAGVLNTEAFF. CDR3 in DNA: TGCAGCGTCGCAGGGGTTCTGAACACTGAAGCTTTCTTT.

The gene calls are TRBV19 and TRBJ2-6, with TRBD1 identical over 7 bases. Germline V gene sequence: CDR1 LNHDA, CDR2 SQIVND (reference sequence). The CDR3 has 16 amino acids. Germline trimming cut 3 bases from V and 0 bases from J; bases unmatched to any gene: 2. The CDR3, as DNA: TGTGCCAGTAGTATGGCAGGGGGCTCTGGGGCCAACGTCCTGACTTTC. Translation: CASSMAGGSGANVLTF.

The gene calls are TRBV5-1 and TRBJ2-5, with 14 bases fitting TRBD2. With V trimmed by 6 bases and J by 4 bases, 8 bases remained unmatched. Germline-derived CDR1 and CDR2 are SGHRS and YFSETQ. The CDR3 length is 16 residues. The chain's CDR3 is CASTQRLAGGGETQYF. The CDR3 DNA follows: TGCGCCAGCACTCAAAGACTAGCGGGAGGGGGAGAGACCCAGTACTTC.

The chain couples TRBV2 to TRBJ1-2; the D is unclear. The V gene lost 8 bases and the J gene lost 2 bases, with 9 bases spanning the gap. Germline V CDR1 and CDR2: SNHLY, FYNNEI. There are 12 residues in the CDR3. CDR3 nucleotides: TGTGCCAGCGGTACAGTGAACTATGGCTACACCTTC. Residues: CASGTVNYGYTF.

The gene calls are TRBV15 and TRBJ2-5; 12 bases fit TRBD2. V lost 1 base and J lost 1; bases outside the gene matches: 1. This CDR3 is built from 16 residues. The V gene's germline CDR1 is LNHNV and CDR2 YYDKDF (reference sequence). The CDR3 region is CATSRGLAGAQETQYF. The CDR3 nucleotides are TGTGCCACCAGCAGAGGACTAGCGGGGGCCCAAGAGACCCAGTACTTC.

In its sample, this clone was seen once. The chain carries TRBV18 and TRBJ2-3, with 11 bases lining up with TRBD2. Germline V gene data show CDR1 as KGHSH and CDR2 as LQKENI. The CDR3 loop spans 16 amino acids. With 4 bases clipped from V and 2 bases from J, the junction kept 5 bases outside the gene matches. This CDR3 is CASSLRLAGLTDTQYF. CDR3 nucleotides: TGTGCCAGCTCACTTCGACTAGCGGGGCTCACAGATACGCAGTATTTT.

V usage is TRBV29-1 and J usage is TRBJ1-2; the D is unclear. Germline CDR1 SQVTM, CDR2 ANQGSEA. The V and J ends lost 7 bases and 4 bases respectively, with 10 bases between them. The CDR3 runs 11 residues. The CDR3 region is CSARVGYGYTF. CDR3 sequence (DNA): TGCAGCGCCCGGGTGGGCTATGGCTACACCTTC.